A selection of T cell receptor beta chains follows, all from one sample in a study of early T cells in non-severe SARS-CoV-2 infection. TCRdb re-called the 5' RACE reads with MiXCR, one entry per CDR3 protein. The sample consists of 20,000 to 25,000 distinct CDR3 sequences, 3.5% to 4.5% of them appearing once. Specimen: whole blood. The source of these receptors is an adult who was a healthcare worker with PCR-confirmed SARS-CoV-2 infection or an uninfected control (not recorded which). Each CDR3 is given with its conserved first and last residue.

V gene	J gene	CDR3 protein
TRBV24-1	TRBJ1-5	CATSEGGWKPQHF
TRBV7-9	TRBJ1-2	CASSPRTGANYGYTF
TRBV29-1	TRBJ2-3	CSVAPNTDTQYF
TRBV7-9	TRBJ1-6	CASSLGRDNSPLHF
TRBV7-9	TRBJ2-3	CASSLNRVKTDTQYF
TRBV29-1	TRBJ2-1	CSVDGLLYNEQFF
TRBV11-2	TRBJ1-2	CASSLAGQGKGYTF
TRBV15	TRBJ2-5	CATSRARGSEETQYF
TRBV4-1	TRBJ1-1	CASSHYTEAFF
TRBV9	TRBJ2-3	CASSVEPGGTDTQYF
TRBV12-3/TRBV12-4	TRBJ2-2	CASSPPGTGPSGELFF
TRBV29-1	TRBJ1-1	CSVTGQMNTEAFF
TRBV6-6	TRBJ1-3	CASSYPGQGPSGNTIYF
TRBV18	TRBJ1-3	CASSPFSRDSGNTIYF
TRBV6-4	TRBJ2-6	CASSPGLARSGANVLTF
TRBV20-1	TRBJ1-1	CSALHTEAFF
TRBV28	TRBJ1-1	CASRPLVSPTEAFF
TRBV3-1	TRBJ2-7	CASSLFELAGSEQYF
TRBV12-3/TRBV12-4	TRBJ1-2	CASRGQGGDYTF
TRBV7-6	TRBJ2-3	CASSLDAAGALGTDTQYF
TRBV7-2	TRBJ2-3	CASSSLRTDTQYF
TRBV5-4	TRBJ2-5	CASSLARAGETQYF
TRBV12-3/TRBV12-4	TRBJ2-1	CASSLRGYNEQFF
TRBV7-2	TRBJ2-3	CASSWTGSGTDTQYF